The entry below gives a single T cell receptor (beta chain) sequence along with its context. Its specific antigen is unknown. No much larger clone exists at a distance of one base, and base qualities are not known. Inclusive of the bounding cysteine and phenylalanine, the CDR3 is 13 residues long. CDR3 DNA only is kept here, 39 bases in frame from base 1. Reading the germline V gene gives CDR1 MDHEN and CDR2 SYDVKM. V is cut by 7 bases and J by 5 bases, and the space between the germline ends is 14 bases. Another Seattle source contributed samples from volunteer blood donors who had recovered from COVID-19. Whole blood was collected in K2EDTA tubes by collaborating institutions according to the institutions' own protocols. For TCRbeta analysis, collaborator samples were shipped as frozen whole blood, as isolated PBMCs, or as DNA extracted from either sample type. TCRbeta CDR3 regions were amplified from genomic DNA by means of the immunoSEQ Assay, a bias-controlled multiplex PCR. The study's processing was this. The number of nucleated cells in each sample was estimated by amplification of reference gene primers within the assay. To quantify the absolute abundance of each unique TCRbeta CDR3 rearrangement, sequence reads were collapsed and filtered. For each sample, productive Simpson clonality was calculated as the square root of Simpson's diversity index over productive rearrangements. TCRdb holds this immuneACCESS table with in-frame rearrangements only. Some clones are missing; in checked studies, unresolved V genes explain under half, and the rest has no known cause. The DNA gave D and trimming, while V, J and clone size come from that table. The sample includes 180,000 or so clones, with 84% observed a single time. The ten largest clones capture roughly 8% of the sample.

The data are from a study of blood T cell repertoires in COVID-19 (dated by TCRdb to 2020 to 2021). General notes on the study: Samples from collaborators originated in the United States, Italy and Spain and spanned both the acute and convalescent phases of COVID-19. Where available, HLA class I and class II types were taken from metadata supplied by the sample provider and were not determined by assay-based typing. Deeply sampled blood TCRbeta repertoires from subjects exposed to, actively infected with, or recovered from COVID-19 were included in the dataset. The material from the prospective study consisted of cDNA or gDNA derived from T cells, B-cell-depleted T cells, or PBMCs. The sample metadata nearly always contained a de-identified subject ID, COVID-19 status, age in years and sex. Samples came from the ongoing ImmuneRACE study (first 160 participants) plus 1,254 subjects from 6 global collaborators. The repertoires were made available in a free public database intended to serve as a resource for research on the immune response to SARS-CoV-2.

Points the paper makes about the study in general: Clinical and demographic metadata were provided uncurated, with the amount varying by source and participant.

The specimen was peripheral blood. The sequence joins TRBV28 to TRBJ1-1; the D gene is unclear. This sequence originates from a man aged 35 to 55 who had recovered from COVID-19. The nucleotide sequence is given as TGTGCCAGCACAAAGCCTAGAATAACTGAAGCTTTCTTT. The resulting protein is CASTKPRITEAFF.